The 22 T cell receptor beta chains given below trace back to one sample, sequenced in a study of molecular identifiers for immune sequencing clone quantification. TCRdb re-derived calls from the PCR reads in MiXCR, one entry per CDR3 protein. The sample has about 320,000 distinct CDR3 sequences; about a fifth are singletons. Specimen: naive CD8+ T cells from blood, with Jurkat cell RNA spiked in. Regarding subset: FACS-sorted CD8+CD4-CCR7+CD45RA+ naive T cells. The receptors here all came from a human donor in good health. Some libraries in this study had Jurkat cell RNA spiked in.

This clonotype was detected many times. The chain couples TRBV2 to TRBJ1-3, with D maybe TRBD1 (6 bases). V was pared by 2 bases and J by 4 bases, with 15 bases between. Germline CDR1 SNHLY, CDR2 FYNNEI. The length of the CDR3 is 16 residues. CDR3 residues: CASSESGARSGNTIYF. The CDR3 DNA sequence: TGTGCCAGCAGTGAATCAGGGGCGCGGTCCGGAAACACCATATATTTT.

Worth noting for this clonotype: One end of the junction fails to match germline, which may point to a read error. The chain joins TRBV20-1 to TRBJ2-5; TRBD2 matches at 12 bases. CDR3 size: 15 residues. CDR1 is DFQATT, CDR2 SNEGSKA, per germline (reference sequence). The CDR3 bases are TGCAGTGCCAATTCCGGGACTAGCGGGCCGGGGACCCAGTGCTTC. As protein: CSANSGTSGPGTQCF.

Note on this clonotype: Since a much larger clone is just one base distant, this may be a read error. V is TRBV19 and J is TRBJ2-7; possible D gene TRBD1, 6 bases. The CDR3 runs 15 residues. Germline lookup yields CDR1 LNHDA and CDR2 SQIVND (reference sequence). This CDR3 is CAGSPGFRGSSEQYF. The CDR3 DNA reads as TGTGCCGGTAGTCCTGGTTTTAGGGGGTCTTCCGAGCAGTACTTC.

In this sample, this clonotype turned up a few times. The genes are TRBV27 and TRBJ2-5; D is possibly TRBD2 (6 bases). The CDR3 is 20 residues long. With 3 bases removed from V and 2 bases from J, the gap between germline ends came to 28 bases. From germline, CDR1 is MNHEY and CDR2 SMNVEV (reference sequence). The CDR3 loop is CASSFLQISGPMGWQETQYF. In DNA, the CDR3 is TGTGCCAGCAGTTTCCTCCAAATTAGCGGTCCAATGGGGTGGCAAGAGACCCAGTACTTC.

This sequence joins TRBV20-1 and TRBJ2-7, with 8 bases lining up with TRBD1. The trim removed 1 base at V and 2 bases at J, leaving 7 bases unmatched. The CDR3 extends over 15 amino acids. CDR1 is DFQATT, CDR2 SNEGSKA, per germline (reference sequence). CDR3 loop: CSARGVSDRAYEQYF. CDR3 coding DNA: TGCAGTGCTAGAGGGGTTTCGGACAGGGCCTACGAGCAGTACTTC.

The chain uses TRBV25-1 and TRBJ2-3; D remains ambiguous. V gave up 3 bases and J gave up 0 bases, with 13 bases separating them. Germline values: CDR1 MGHDK, CDR2 SYGVNS. The CDR3 is 16 amino acids. The CDR3 DNA sequence: TGTGCCAGCAGTGATGTCCCGGGTACTAGCACAGATACGCAGTATTTT. It is translated as CASSDVPGTSTDTQYF.

Comment on this clonotype: A much larger clone lies one base from this, so it may be a read error. The V gene is TRBV12-3 or TRBV12-4, the J gene TRBJ2-3; TRBD2 matches at 10 bases. This CDR3 is built from 15 residues. The CDR3 DNA sequence: TGTGCCTGCAGTTTTTTGACTAGCGGGACAGATACGCAGTATTTT. It is translated as CACSFLTSGTDTQYF.

This clonotype appeared many times. This chain joins TRBV13 and TRBJ1-5; D not resolved. Germline CDR1 and CDR2: PRHDT and FYEKMQ (reference sequence). The CDR3 consists of 15 residues. Deletions cut 0 bases from V and 2 bases from J, with 8 bases between. The CDR3 sequence is CASSLGPRGNQPQHF. The CDR3 nucleotides are TGTGCCAGCAGCTTAGGCCCCCGGGGCAATCAGCCCCAGCATTTT.

This clonotype was counted many times. The chain combines TRBV19 with TRBJ2-7; no definite D call. CDR1 is LNHDA and CDR2 is SQIVND in the germline V gene (reference sequence). The V gene lost 3 bases and the J gene lost 1 base, with 7 bases spanning the gap. This CDR3 spans 13 amino acids. This CDR3 reads CASSIDTSYEQYF. DNA of the CDR3: TGTGCCAGTAGTATCGATACTTCCTACGAGCAGTACTTC. Full variable domain (missing parts from reference TRBV19 and TRBJ2-7): DGGITQSPKYLFRKEGQNVTLSCEQNLNHDAMYWYRQDPGQGLRLIYYSQIVNDFQKGDIAEGYSVSREKKESFPLTVTSAQKNPTAFYLCASSIDTSYEQYFGPGTRLTVT.

In its sample, this clonotype was seen many times. J is TRBJ2-6 and V is TRBV4-3; D uncertain. CDR1 and CDR2 (germline): LGHNA, YSLEER. The CDR3 loop spans 17 amino acids. V gave up 0 bases and J gave up 0 bases, with 9 bases separating them. The chain's CDR3 is CASSQEFGISGANVLTF. As DNA, the CDR3 is TGCGCCAGCAGCCAAGAATTCGGTATCTCTGGGGCCAACGTCCTGACTTTC.

Details on this clonotype: A much bigger clone sits one base away, suggesting this may be a read error. The chain is built from TRBV4-3 and TRBJ2-7; D might be TRBD2 (6 bases). V lost 7 bases and J lost 3, with 19 bases in between. Germline CDR1 and CDR2: LGHNA and YSLEER. This CDR3 spans 15 amino acids. CDR3 sequence reads: CASNHRPLGSYEQYF. In DNA form, the CDR3 reads TGCGCCAGCAACCACCGCCCCCTCGGGAGCTACGAGCAGTACTTC.

There are many counts of this clonotype. V usage is TRBV27 and J usage is TRBJ2-7, with TRBD2 matching 10 bases. CDR3 length equals 13 residues. In germline, CDR1 is MNHEY, CDR2 SMNVEV (reference sequence). V shed 5 bases, J shed 6 bases, and the junction held 4 bases outside the gene matches. The CDR3 nucleotides read TGTGCCAGCAGTCCCGGGACTAGCGCCGAGCAGTACTTC. It translates to CASSPGTSAEQYF.

A word on this clonotype: A read error is possible here, since a much larger clone lies one base away. CDR3: CSVLGRPERKNIQYF. The CDR3 nucleotides read TGCAGCGTTCTTGGACGGCCAGAAAGAAAAAACATTCAGTACTTC. The rearrangement uses TRBV29-1 and TRBJ2-4; D call uncertain. This CDR3 region has 15 residues. V was pared by 5 bases and J by 4 bases, with 18 bases between. Germline CDR1 is SQVTM and CDR2 is ANQGSEA.

This clonotype was detected a few times. The CDR3 region has the DNA TGTGCCAGCACCCCCAGACGGGCCTCTAGCACAGATACGCAGTATTTT. This translates into CASTPRRASSTDTQYF. The chain combines TRBV12-3 or TRBV12-4 with TRBJ2-3, with no clear D. V lost 7 bases, J lost 0 bases, and 17 bases lay in between. The CDR3 spans 16 residues.

On this clonotype itself: This may be a read error, as it is one base from a much larger clone. The chain links TRBV14 to TRBJ2-5; a possible D gene is TRBD2 (6 bases). Germline V gene data show CDR1 as SGHDN and CDR2 as FVKESK. The CDR3 has 13 amino acids. Trimming took off 6 bases at V and 5 bases at J, with 13 bases between the two ends. For the CDR3, the DNA is TGTGCCAGCAGTCGGGCTAGCGTGGAGACCCAGTACTTC. Encoded protein: CASSRASVETQYF.

The chain uses TRBV20-1 and TRBJ1-1, with D perhaps matching TRBD1 (5 bases). There are 15 residues in the CDR3. The ends were cut back, 2 bases at V and 0 bases at J, with 13 bases in the middle. The germline gives CDR1 DFQATT, CDR2 SNEGSKA (reference sequence). CDR3 residues: CSARSLTVMNTEAFF. For the CDR3, the DNA is TGCAGTGCTAGATCTTTGACAGTTATGAACACTGAAGCTTTCTTT.

The CDR3 here is CASSARRDVKTEAFF. CDR3 DNA sequence: TGTGCCAGCAGCGCGAGACGGGACGTCAAAACTGAAGCTTTCTTT. The chain links TRBV13 to TRBJ1-1, with a weak D call TRBD1 (5 bases). The germline V and J ends were trimmed by 5 bases and 5 bases, with 18 bases remaining between them. CDR3 length: 15 amino acids. CDR1 and CDR2 from the germline V gene are PRHDT and FYEKMQ (reference sequence).

This clonotype came up many times. This chain links TRBV6-5 with TRBJ2-5; 7 positions match TRBD2. CDR3 size: 15 residues. Per germline, CDR1 MNHEY and CDR2 SVGAGI. The junction had 4 bases not matched to a gene; V was cut back by 2 bases and J by 1 base. CDR3 loop: CASSYRDYPQETQYF. The CDR3 DNA reads TGTGCCAGCAGTTACCGGGACTACCCCCAAGAGACCCAGTACTTC.

This clonotype was recorded many times. The chain combines TRBV3-1 with TRBJ2-3; tentative D call: TRBD2 (5 bases). CDR1 LGHDT and CDR2 YNNKEL come from the germline V gene (reference sequence). V shed 4 bases and J shed 5 bases, with 16 bases lying between them. This CDR3 contains 15 residues. DNA for the CDR3: TGTGCCAGCAGCCGGGCGGGTCAGGTCGGAGATACGCAGTATTTT. The encoded protein is CASSRAGQVGDTQYF.

This clonotype came up many times. The chain is built from TRBV7-2 and TRBJ2-7, with TRBD1 matching 8 bases. In germline, CDR1 is SGHTA, CDR2 FQGNSA. The V segment lost 5 bases and the J segment 7 bases; nucleotides outside the gene matches: 4. The CDR3 is made up of 12 amino acids. The CDR3 coding sequence is TGTGCCAGCAGCACAGGGGGAGTGGAGCAGTACTTC. Encoded protein: CASSTGGVEQYF.

This clonotype was detected many times. V is TRBV24-1 and J is TRBJ2-4; 8 bases agree with TRBD1. V was pared by 4 bases and J by 0 bases, with 28 bases of the junction left unmatched. Germline loops: CDR1 KGHDR, CDR2 SFDVKD. The CDR3 covers 24 residues. The CDR3 here is CATSDQTGVDQKGSRWIAKNIQYF. DNA for the CDR3: TGTGCCACCAGTGACCAGACAGGGGTAGACCAAAAGGGGTCTCGGTGGATAGCCAAAAACATTCAGTACTTC.

This clonotype appeared many times. The chain combines TRBV24-1 with TRBJ1-6; D is undetermined. The germline V gene encodes CDR1 KGHDR and CDR2 SFDVKD. V dropped 5 bases and J dropped 10 bases, with 2 bases sitting between them. CDR3 length: 10 amino acids. The chain's CDR3 is CATSGSPLHF. The CDR3 region has the DNA TGTGCCACCAGTGGATCACCCCTCCACTTT.